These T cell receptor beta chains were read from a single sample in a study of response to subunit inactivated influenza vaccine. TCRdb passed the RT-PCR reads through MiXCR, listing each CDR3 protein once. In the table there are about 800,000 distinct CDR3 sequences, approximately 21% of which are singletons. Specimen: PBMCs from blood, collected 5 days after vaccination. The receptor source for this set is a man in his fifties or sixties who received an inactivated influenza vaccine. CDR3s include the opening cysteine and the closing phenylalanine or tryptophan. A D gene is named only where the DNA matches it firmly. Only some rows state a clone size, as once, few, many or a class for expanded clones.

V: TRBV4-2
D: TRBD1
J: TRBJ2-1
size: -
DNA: TGTGCCAGCAGCCACTCAGGGGGTGGTGAGCAGTTCTTC
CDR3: CASSHSGGGEQFF

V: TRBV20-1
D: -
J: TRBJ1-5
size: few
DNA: TGCAGTGCTAGAGATTACGACCAGCCCCAGCATTTT
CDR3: CSARDYDQPQHF

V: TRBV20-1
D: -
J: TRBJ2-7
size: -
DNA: TGCAGCGGCTCGGGACTCATTGCCTCCTACGAGCAGTACTTC
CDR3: CSGSGLIASYEQYF

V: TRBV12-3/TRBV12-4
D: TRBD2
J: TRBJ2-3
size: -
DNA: TGTGCCAGCAGCCTCGGGAGACTAGCGGGGGGAATGCCGCAGTATTTT
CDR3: CASSLGRLAGGMPQYF

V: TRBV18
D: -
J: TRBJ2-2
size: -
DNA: TGTGCCAGCTCACCCCGCCGAGGGGCGAACACCGGGGAGCTGTTTTTT
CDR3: CASSPRRGANTGELFF

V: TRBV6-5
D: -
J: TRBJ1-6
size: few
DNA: TGTGCCAGCAGTTACTCCGGTCAGGGAGGTTCACCCCTCCACTTT
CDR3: CASSYSGQGGSPLHF

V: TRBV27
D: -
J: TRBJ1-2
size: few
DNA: TGTGCCAGCAGTTGGGCCACTAACTATGGCTACACCTTC
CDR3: CASSWATNYGYTF

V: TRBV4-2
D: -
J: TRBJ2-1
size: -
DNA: TGTGCCATCAGCCCTGGGCTAGCGCCATTCCTCCACAATGAGCAGTTCTTC
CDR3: CAISPGLAPFLHNEQFF

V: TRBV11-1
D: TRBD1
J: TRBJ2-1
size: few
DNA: TGTGCCAGCAGCCATTGGACAGGGGGGAATGAGCAGTTCTTC
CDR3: CASSHWTGGNEQFF

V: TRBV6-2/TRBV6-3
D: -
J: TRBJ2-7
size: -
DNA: TGTGCCAGCAGTCAAGAAGAAACGAACTACGAGCAGTACTTC
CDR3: CASSQEETNYEQYF

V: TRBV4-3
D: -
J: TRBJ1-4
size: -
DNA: TGCGCCAGCAGCCAAGGCCCCGGTGGGGCTGGTGAAAAACTGTTTTTT
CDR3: CASSQGPGGAGEKLFF

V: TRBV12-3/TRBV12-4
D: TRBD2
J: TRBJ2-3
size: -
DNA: TGTGCCAGCAGTCGAAGACTAGCGGTCACAGATACGCAGTATTTT
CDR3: CASSRRLAVTDTQYF

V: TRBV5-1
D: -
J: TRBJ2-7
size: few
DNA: TGCGCCAGCAGAGGGGATGTGGGACGGAATAATGGCGAGCAGTACTTC
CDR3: CASRGDVGRNNGEQYF

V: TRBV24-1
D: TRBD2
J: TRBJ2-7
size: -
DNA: TGTGCCACCAGTGACCAGTCGGGGGGTGTCCACGAGCAGTACTTC
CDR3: CATSDQSGGVHEQYF

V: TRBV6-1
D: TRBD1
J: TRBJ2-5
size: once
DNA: TGTGCCAGCAGCGGACAGGGGGCCCGTAAGGTGGAGACCCAGTACTTC
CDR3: CASSGQGARKVETQYF

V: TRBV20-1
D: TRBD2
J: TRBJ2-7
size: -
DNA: TGCAGTGCCCAGGGACTAGCGGGAGAATCTCACGAGCAGTACTTC
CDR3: CSAQGLAGESHEQYF

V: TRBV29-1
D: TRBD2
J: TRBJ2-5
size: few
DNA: TGCAGCGTTGAGACTAGCGGGGTCCAAGAGACCCAGTACTTC
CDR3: CSVETSGVQETQYF

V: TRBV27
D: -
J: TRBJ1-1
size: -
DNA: TGTGCCAGCAGTTTAGGGGGGGCCTGGAACACTGAAGCTTTCTTT
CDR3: CASSLGGAWNTEAFF

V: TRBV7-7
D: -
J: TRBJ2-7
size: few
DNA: TGTGCCAGCGGCCAGGGTATGGGCTACGAGCAGTACTTC
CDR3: CASGQGMGYEQYF

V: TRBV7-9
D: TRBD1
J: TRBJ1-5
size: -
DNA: TGTGCCAGCAGCCAACAGGGGCGGAATCAGCCCCAGCATTTT
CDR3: CASSQQGRNQPQHF

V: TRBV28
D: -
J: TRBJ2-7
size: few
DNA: TGTGCCAGCAGTTTAGCCCAGACGGTCACCGAGCAGTACTTC
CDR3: CASSLAQTVTEQYF

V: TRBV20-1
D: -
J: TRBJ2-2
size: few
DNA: TGCAGTGCTAGTACACAGGGAACCGGGGAGCTGTTTTTT
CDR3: CSASTQGTGELFF

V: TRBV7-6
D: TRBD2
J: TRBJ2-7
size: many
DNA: TGTGCCAGCAGCCCGGGGACTAGCGGCACCTACGAGCAGTACTTC
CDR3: CASSPGTSGTYEQYF

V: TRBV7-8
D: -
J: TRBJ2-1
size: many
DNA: TGTGCCAGCAGCTTAGCCGGGGCTCCCTACAATGAGCAGTTCTTC
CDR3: CASSLAGAPYNEQFF

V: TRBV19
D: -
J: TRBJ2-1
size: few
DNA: TGTGCCAGTAGTTTGGCTAGCGCCACCTACAATGAGCAGTTCTTC
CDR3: CASSLASATYNEQFF

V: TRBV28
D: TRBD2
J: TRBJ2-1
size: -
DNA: TGTGCCAGCACTCCCGGGGGGGCCGCCTACAATGAGCAGTTCTTC
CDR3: CASTPGGAAYNEQFF

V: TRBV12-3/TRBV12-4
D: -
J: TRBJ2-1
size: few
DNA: TGTGCCAGCCAAAGAGGGGGTTCCTACAATGAGCAGTTCTTC
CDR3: CASQRGGSYNEQFF

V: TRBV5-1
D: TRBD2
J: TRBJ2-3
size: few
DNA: TGCGCCAGCAGCTACTCTAGCGGGGGGGGCACAGATACGCAGTATTTT
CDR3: CASSYSSGGGTDTQYF

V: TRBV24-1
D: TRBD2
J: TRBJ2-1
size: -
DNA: TGTGCCACCAGTGATTCTAGCGGGGGGGCCTATGAGCAGTTCTTC
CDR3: CATSDSSGGAYEQFF

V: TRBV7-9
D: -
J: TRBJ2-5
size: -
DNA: TGTGCCAGCAGCTTAATCGCTGGGGAGACCCAGTACTTC
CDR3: CASSLIAGETQYF

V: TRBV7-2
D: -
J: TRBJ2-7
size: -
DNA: TGTGCCAGCAGCCCAAGTCTAGCCTCCTACGAGCAGTACTTC
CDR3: CASSPSLASYEQYF

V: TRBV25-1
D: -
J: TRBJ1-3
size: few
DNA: TGTGCCAGCAGTCCAATCCTGCACTCTGGAAACACCATATATTTT
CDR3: CASSPILHSGNTIYF

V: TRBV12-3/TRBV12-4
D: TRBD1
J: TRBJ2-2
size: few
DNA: TGTGCCAGCAGGGGAGCGAACAGGGGATTGAACACCGGGGAGCTGTTTTTT
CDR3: CASRGANRGLNTGELFF

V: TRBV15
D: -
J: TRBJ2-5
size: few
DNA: TGTGCCACCAGCAGAGATGTGACCCCACAAGAGACCCAGTACTTC
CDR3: CATSRDVTPQETQYF

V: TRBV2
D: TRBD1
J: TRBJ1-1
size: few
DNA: TGTGCCAGCACCAAGGACAGGGGAAGTGGCACTGAAGCTTTCTTT
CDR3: CASTKDRGSGTEAFF

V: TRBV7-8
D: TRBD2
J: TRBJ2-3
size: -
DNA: TGTGCCAGCAGCTTAACCCCCCTAGCGGGGGGCCTAAAAAATACGCAGTATTTT
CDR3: CASSLTPLAGGLKNTQYF

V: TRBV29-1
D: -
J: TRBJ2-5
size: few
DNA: TGCAGCGTTGACGGGGCTCGAGGATCCCAGTACTTC
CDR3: CSVDGARGSQYF